This is a list of T cell receptor beta chains from one sample in a study of Graves' ophthalmopathy and Graves' hyperthyroidism. Via MiXCR, TCRdb re-called the multiplex PCR reads, giving one row per CDR3 protein. The profile shows about 500,000 distinct CDR3 sequences, approximately 14% of them singletons. The sequenced sample was blood. The origin of the receptors is a woman in her twenties or thirties with Graves' ophthalmopathy. CDR3s include the opening cysteine and the closing phenylalanine or tryptophan. The D gene is left open where the match is weak. Clone size is given for some rows only: seen once, a few or many times, or a class if the clone is expanded.

j_call	d_call	v_call	clone_size	cdr3_nt	cdr3_aa
TRBJ1-2	NA	TRBV12-5	NA	TGTGCTAGTGGGGTGACAGAGACACTCTATGGCTACACCTTC	CASGVTETLYGYTF
TRBJ2-7	NA	TRBV6-5	NA	TGTGCCAGCAGTTACGCGTATATGGCGGGTACCTACGAGCAGTACTTC	CASSYAYMAGTYEQYF
TRBJ1-2	NA	TRBV4-1	NA	TGCGCCAGCAGGCGCCCGGCGAGGGGCGAGGGTTATGGCTACACCTTC	CASRRPARGEGYGYTF
TRBJ1-5	NA	TRBV18	few	TGTGCCAGCTCCGTGGGGGATGATCAGCCCCAGCATTTT	CASSVGDDQPQHF
TRBJ2-7	NA	TRBV6-6	many	TGTGCCAGCAGTCGGAACTCCTACGAGCAGTACTTC	CASSRNSYEQYF
TRBJ1-1	TRBD1	TRBV6-1	NA	TGTGCCAGCCGGAGGGCAGGGGGTGAAGCTTTCTTT	CASRRAGGEAFF
TRBJ2-6	NA	TRBV11-1	few	TGTGCCAGCAGCGCAACGGTTCCTTCTGGGGCCAACGTCCTGACTTTC	CASSATVPSGANVLTF
TRBJ1-1	NA	TRBV7-8	many	TGTGCCAGCAGCCCAGCACGGTTAACTGAAGCTTTCTTT	CASSPARLTEAFF
TRBJ1-5	NA	TRBV30	many	TGTGCCTGGAGTGTTTGGGGGGAGGGCCCGAATCAGCCCCAGCATTTT	CAWSVWGEGPNQPQHF
TRBJ2-7	TRBD1	TRBV4-1	many	TGCGCCAGCAGCCAAGAAGGCTTGGGACAGGGATACGAGCAGTACTTC	CASSQEGLGQGYEQYF
TRBJ2-7	NA	TRBV28	many	TGTGCCAGCAGGGACAACTCCTACGAGCAGTACTTC	CASRDNSYEQYF
TRBJ1-2	NA	TRBV7-9	NA	TGTGCCAGCAGCCCCCGACAGGAATTATTCTATGGCTTCACCTTC	CASSPRQELFYGFTF
TRBJ2-7	NA	TRBV29-1	many	TGCAGCGTGCGGGTCTCCTACGAGCAGTACTTC	CSVRVSYEQYF
TRBJ1-1	NA	TRBV11-2	many	TGTGCCAGCACGGACCCAGAGGTGGGAGCTTTCTTT	CASTDPEVGAFF
TRBJ1-2	TRBD1	TRBV29-1	many	TGCAGCGTGGTGACAGGGAACTATGGCTACACCTTC	CSVVTGNYGYTF
TRBJ2-7	NA	TRBV11-2	many	TGTGCCAGCAGCTCCAGGAAGTTAAGCTACGAGCAGTACTTC	CASSSRKLSYEQYF
TRBJ2-5	NA	TRBV25-1	many	TGTGCCAGCAGTGAAGGGTTTGGGGAAGAGACCCAGTACTTC	CASSEGFGEETQYF
TRBJ2-2	NA	TRBV12-3/TRBV12-4	many	TGTGCCAGCAGTTCTGGGACATCGAACACCGGGGAGCTGTTTTTT	CASSSGTSNTGELFF
TRBJ1-3	TRBD1	TRBV12-3/TRBV12-4	NA	TGTGCCTGCAGTCTCAGACAGGGTGTAAACACCATATATTTT	CACSLRQGVNTIYF
TRBJ1-1	NA	TRBV5-6	NA	TGTGCCAGCAGCTCAGGAGGGGCGCGGACTGAAGCTTTCTTT	CASSSGGARTEAFF
TRBJ2-7	TRBD1	TRBV19	many	TGTGCCAGTAGTAGCGCCGGGACAGCCTCCTACGAGCAGTACTTC	CASSSAGTASYEQYF
TRBJ2-5	NA	TRBV6-1	NA	TGTGCCAGCAGTGAACCGACAGGGAGGAGCGAGACCCAGTACTTC	CASSEPTGRSETQYF
TRBJ1-1	NA	TRBV5-6	many	TGTGCCAGCAGCTTCTTAACGAACACTGAAGCTTTCTTT	CASSFLTNTEAFF
TRBJ1-1	NA	TRBV6-1	many	TGTGCCAGCAGCCCAAGGGGGGCGCGAACTGAAGCTTTCTTT	CASSPRGARTEAFF
TRBJ1-2	NA	TRBV19	NA	TGTGCCAGTAGTATTCCAGTCAGGGCCTATGGTTACACCTTC	CASSIPVRAYGYTF
TRBJ1-5	NA	TRBV5-5	many	TGTGCCAGCAGGCCCACCGGCAGCGATAGCAATCAGCCCCAGCATTTT	CASRPTGSDSNQPQHF
TRBJ2-5	TRBD2	TRBV10-2	few	TGCGCCAGCAGTGAAAAAGCGGGGGGGATAATAATCCAAGAGACCCAGTACTTC	CASSEKAGGIIIQETQYF
TRBJ1-2	TRBD1	TRBV4-1	many	TGCGCCAGCAGCCAGGACAGGGGGCAGGACTATGGCTACACCTTC	CASSQDRGQDYGYTF
TRBJ2-2	NA	TRBV11-2	many	TGTGCCAGCACGAAGATGGGGGAAAACACCGGGGAGCTGTTTTTT	CASTKMGENTGELFF
TRBJ2-4	NA	TRBV24-1	many	TGTGCCACCAGTGATTTGTTCCGGGCCCTAGCCAAAAACATTCAGTACTTC	CATSDLFRALAKNIQYF
TRBJ1-1	NA	TRBV20-1	many	TGCAGTGCTAGAGTCAGGGAAAATGAAGCTTTCTTT	CSARVRENEAFF
TRBJ2-7	NA	TRBV6-1	many	TGTGCCAGCAGTGGACAGGCCTCCTACGAGCAGTACTTC	CASSGQASYEQYF
TRBJ1-1	NA	TRBV6-5	many	TGTGCCAGCAGTTACTGGGGCGAAAGGGGCCCTGAAGCTTTCTTT	CASSYWGERGPEAFF
TRBJ2-5	NA	TRBV20-1	many	TGCAGTGCTACCCCGCTCGCTGAGAAGACCCAGTACTTC	CSATPLAEKTQYF
TRBJ1-2	TRBD1	TRBV5-1	many	TGCGCCAGCAGCATAAGACAGGGGGCTTTCTATGGCTACACCTTC	CASSIRQGAFYGYTF
TRBJ1-1	NA	TRBV27	many	TGTGCCAGCTCTGAACTTCAGACAGGGAACACTGAAGCTTTCTTT	CASSELQTGNTEAFF
TRBJ2-7	TRBD1	TRBV7-9	many	TGTGCCAGCAGCTTAGCTGGACAGGCCGAGCAGTACTTC	CASSLAGQAEQYF
TRBJ2-7	NA	TRBV7-9	many	TGTGCCAGCAGCCCCCGACGGAGCTCCTACGAGCAGTACTTC	CASSPRRSSYEQYF
TRBJ2-7	NA	TRBV19	many	TGTGCCAGTAGTATGGGCAGGATCGCTTTCTACGAGCAGTACTTC	CASSMGRIAFYEQYF
TRBJ2-4	TRBD2	TRBV27	NA	TGTGCCAGCAGCTCGCGGGGGGGCATTCAGTACTTC	CASSSRGGIQYF
TRBJ1-6	NA	TRBV28	many	TGTGCCAGCAGTTTTACGGGAGACAGCTCCTATAATTCACCCCTCCACTTT	CASSFTGDSSYNSPLHF
TRBJ1-2	NA	TRBV30	few	TGTGCCTGGATCCCCGTGAGCGGGTGGGGTACCTATGGCTACACCTTC	CAWIPVSGWGTYGYTF
TRBJ2-7	TRBD1	TRBV6-1	few	TGTGCCAGCACCGTGGACAGGCTCTCCTACGAGCAGTACTTC	CASTVDRLSYEQYF
TRBJ2-7	TRBD2	TRBV2	many	TGTGCCAGCGGGAGGGGAGGGAGATACGAGCAGTACTTC	CASGRGGRYEQYF
TRBJ2-1	TRBD2	TRBV12-3/TRBV12-4	NA	TGTGCCAGCAGTTTAATGGCAGCGGGAGTACTTTTCGATGAGCAGTTCTTC	CASSLMAAGVLFDEQFF
TRBJ2-7	NA	TRBV6-5	many	TGTGCCAGCAGTTACTCGTTTGCAGGGGCCACCTACGAGCAGTACTTC	CASSYSFAGATYEQYF
TRBJ2-2	TRBD2	TRBV27	many	TGTGCCAGCAGTTTCTCGGGGGGGAGCACCGGGGAGCTGTTTTTT	CASSFSGGSTGELFF
TRBJ2-7	NA	TRBV12-3/TRBV12-4	many	TGTGCCAGCAGTCTTGTGGATGGGGATTACGAGCAGTACTTC	CASSLVDGDYEQYF
TRBJ1-2	NA	TRBV20-1	NA	TGCAGTGCTACAGACCCTAACTATGGCTACACCTTC	CSATDPNYGYTF
TRBJ1-5	NA	TRBV12-3/TRBV12-4	many	TGTGCCAGCAGTTCAGCCGGTAATCAGCCCCAGCATTTT	CASSSAGNQPQHF
TRBJ2-7	NA	TRBV19	NA	TGTGCCAGTAGTCCCGGATATAACTACGAGCAGTGCTTC	CASSPGYNYEQCF
TRBJ2-2	NA	TRBV9	NA	TGTGCCAGCAGCGTTTCCCCGAACACCGGGGAGCTGTTTTTT	CASSVSPNTGELFF
TRBJ2-5	NA	TRBV11-1	many	TGTGCCAGCAGCTTGGACGGCTCGAGGACCCAGTACTTC	CASSLDGSRTQYF
TRBJ1-2	NA	TRBV6-1	NA	TGTGCCAGCCAGGAATCCTATGGCTACACCTTC	CASQESYGYTF
TRBJ2-7	NA	TRBV9	NA	TGTGCCAGCAGCGTAGGGGGTCAACCAGTCTACGAGCAGTACTTC	CASSVGGQPVYEQYF
TRBJ2-5	TRBD1	TRBV29-1	NA	TGCAGCGTTTGTCGGGACAGCTGGTGCCAAGAGACCCAGTACTTC	CSVCRDSWCQETQYF
TRBJ2-7	NA	TRBV15	few	TGTGCCACCAGCTCGCGGGACTCCTACGAGCAGTACTTC	CATSSRDSYEQYF
TRBJ1-2	NA	TRBV6-5	many	TGTGCCAGCAGTTACTCGCGTTATTCTTTCTCTGGCTACACCTTC	CASSYSRYSFSGYTF
TRBJ1-2	NA	TRBV10-3	many	TGTGCCATCAGTGGATACCTTAACTATGGCTACACCTTC	CAISGYLNYGYTF
TRBJ2-2	NA	TRBV5-1	few	TGCGCCAGCAGCCCAAATTCTGACGGGGAGCTGTTTTTT	CASSPNSDGELFF